This T cell receptor (beta chain) was found in a study of T cell responses to AZD1222 COVID-19 vaccine (dated by TCRdb to the early 2020s). With regard to the full study: AZD1222 recipients with second doses at about 4 weeks or about 12 weeks were pooled, because spike-specific TCR depth and breadth did not differ between schedules. Trial participants were enrolled by age into subgroups of 18-55, 56-69 and 70-plus years, and 148, 28 and 57 TCR-sequenced participants, respectively, were included in these subgroups. A total of roughly 240 trial participants underwent TCR sequencing, of whom about 210 received two doses of AZD1222 and about 25 received two doses of the MenACWY control vaccine. Beyond this particular receptor, the publication reports: Participants were mostly white British and included more females than males, and it was suggested by the authors that clonal diversity may have been underestimated. Only six AZD1222 recipients were SARS-CoV-2 seropositive at baseline, limiting conclusions about previously exposed vaccinees. Because no day 14 peak-response samples were available, repertoires were characterized only after the peak T cell response. Reportedly, almost half of the unique spike-specific TCRs recognized epitopes lying outside the regions that are mutated in the B.1.351 and B.1.1.7 variants. The whole spike protein was spanned by vaccine-associated CD4 TCRs, and dominant responses were seen in regions 160-218 and 743-854. In the small 56-69-year group, the increase in depth fell short of significance, most likely because of low power. Spike-specific TCR breadth and depth rose significantly after two AZD1222 doses compared with day 0 and with MenACWY recipients.

Sample time point, as interpreted from the label and publication: baseline before first vaccination. The vaccinee samples were drawn from two UK trials, COV001 and COV002, one of which was a single-blind randomized controlled phase 2/3 trial testing AZD1222 (ChAdOx1 nCoV-19) in healthy adults. For TCRbeta chain sequencing, PBMC samples from trial participants were taken at day 0 and at day 28 after the second dose. The CDR3 goes from the cysteine to the phenylalanine over 16 residues. Just the 48-base CDR3 DNA is kept, in frame starting at base 1. The junction shows trimming of 2 bases on V and 4 bases on J, plus 12 bases between the germline ends. CDR1 and CDR2 were assigned from the germline V gene (reference sequence) as SEHNR and FQNEAQ. A word on this clone: No antigen is known for it. Base qualities are not at hand, and no much larger clone is one base apart.

The CDR3 regions of human TCRbeta chains were analyzed by immunosequencing. In the original analysis: TCRs in the repertoires were matched against a reference library of SARS-CoV-2-specific TCRs that had been generated with the MIRA antigen-specificity platform. Breadth was defined as the fraction of unique TCRs that were SARS-CoV-2-associated. Depth was defined as the fraction of total T cells that were SARS-CoV-2-associated. Using the MIRA data, every spike-specific TCR was mapped to the spike region that the TCR reacted to and assigned to either a CD4 or a CD8 class. Log10-transformed breadth and depth values were compared by one-way ANOVA with Sidak's multiple comparisons tests. Entries here come from immuneACCESS through TCRdb and include only in-frame sequences with V and J called. Some clones fail to appear in such tables; in the studies checked, an unresolved V gene covers under half of the shortfall, and the cause of the remainder is unknown. D and trimming were read from the DNA, whereas the V and J calls and clone size are those reported in that table. The sample includes more than 110,000 clones, with roughly 89% observed a single time. The ten largest clones take up 5.5% to 6.5% of the sample.

The sequence was obtained from an adult in good health. Sequencing used peripheral blood, obtained on day 0 of AZD1222 vaccination. The rearranged segments are TRBV7-9 and TRBJ1-6; the D gene identity is not certain. The CDR3 protein is CASSLMLGWYNSPLHF. The nucleotide sequence reads as follows: TGTGCCAGCAGCTTAATGCTCGGCTGGTATAATTCACCCCTCCACTTT.